Listed below are T cell receptor beta chains from one sample, sequenced in a study of siplizumab effects on memory and regulatory T cells. Some clones are missing from TCRdb's copy, which holds only in-frame ones; the method was immunoSEQ multiplex PCR. The table shows more than 85,000 clones, with about 92% occurring only once. The sequenced sample was CD4+ T cells sorted from blood. All receptors come from a human donor in good health. CDR3s include the opening cysteine and the closing phenylalanine or tryptophan. D genes are given only for firm matches. Rows give clone size only sometimes, using once, few, many, or a class for an expanded clone.

DNA: TGTGCCAGCAGCACCCGGCTGAACACTGAAGCTTTCTTT; CDR3: CASSTRLNTEAFF; V: TRBV9; J: TRBJ1-1; size: -; D: -
DNA: TGCAGCGTGGGACTGACCGGGGAGACCCAGTACTTC; CDR3: CSVGLTGETQYF; V: TRBV29-1; J: TRBJ2-5; size: -; D: -
DNA: TGTGCCAGCATCCAAAGGGGTTCTGAAGCTTTCTTT; CDR3: CASIQRGSEAFF; V: TRBV6-6; J: TRBJ1-1; size: -; D: -
DNA: TGTGCCAGCACTATAACAGGGTCGCGCGAGCAGTACTTC; CDR3: CASTITGSREQYF; V: TRBV6-5; J: TRBJ2-7; size: -; D: -
DNA: TGTGCCAGCACCGGTGGATTTGCTGAAAAACTGTTTTTT; CDR3: CASTGGFAEKLFF; V: TRBV6-1; J: TRBJ1-4; size: -; D: -
DNA: TGTGCCAGCAGCACCGGGACAGGGAGAACTGAAGCTTTCTTT; CDR3: CASSTGTGRTEAFF; V: TRBV7-3; J: TRBJ1-1; size: -; D: TRBD1
DNA: TGTGCCAGCAGCCAAGGTGGAACTGGAAACACCATATATTTT; CDR3: CASSQGGTGNTIYF; V: TRBV16; J: TRBJ1-3; size: -; D: -
DNA: TGTGCCAGCTGTCAATCAGGGGGTTACGAGCAGTACTTC; CDR3: CASCQSGGYEQYF; V: TRBV2; J: TRBJ2-7; size: -; D: TRBD1
DNA: TGTGCCTGGAGTGTGAACTCTGGGAACTATGGCTACACCTTC; CDR3: CAWSVNSGNYGYTF; V: TRBV30; J: TRBJ1-2; size: -; D: -
DNA: TGTGCCAGCGGGAAGGGCAGCTCCTACGAGCAGTACTTC; CDR3: CASGKGSSYEQYF; V: TRBV6-5; J: TRBJ2-7; size: -; D: -
DNA: TGTGCCAGCAGTGAACTAGCGGGGGGCCCCCCCTACAATGAGCAGTTCTTC; CDR3: CASSELAGGPPYNEQFF; V: TRBV6-1; J: TRBJ2-1; size: -; D: TRBD2
DNA: TGTGCCAGCTCCGGGACTAGCCTATACGAGCAGTACTTC; CDR3: CASSGTSLYEQYF; V: TRBV18; J: TRBJ2-7; size: -; D: TRBD2
DNA: TGTGCCAGCAGCCAGGAAGGGGGCGGGGAGCTGTTTTTT; CDR3: CASSQEGGGELFF; V: TRBV6-4; J: TRBJ2-2; size: -; D: -
DNA: TGTGCCAGCAGGTGGGGCTACGAGCAGTACTTC; CDR3: CASRWGYEQYF; V: TRBV6-5; J: TRBJ2-7; size: -; D: -
DNA: TGTGCCAGCAGCTTGACCCATCGGGACAGAATCTCCTATAATTCACCCCTCCACTTT; CDR3: CASSLTHRDRISYNSPLHF; V: TRBV5-5; J: TRBJ1-6; size: -; D: TRBD1
DNA: TGTGCCAGTAGCCCCCGAGGGGCGGGAAATCAGCCCCAGCATTTT; CDR3: CASSPRGAGNQPQHF; V: TRBV19; J: TRBJ1-5; size: -; D: -
DNA: TGTGCCAGCAGCCGACTAGCGGAACTGATCTACGAGCAGTACTTC; CDR3: CASSRLAELIYEQYF; V: TRBV7-2; J: TRBJ2-7; size: -; D: TRBD2
DNA: TGTGCCAGCAGCCTAGACCCCCACTACCGGACTAGCGGGGGATTCTACGAGCAGTACTTC; CDR3: CASSLDPHYRTSGGFYEQYF; V: TRBV4-2; J: TRBJ2-7; size: -; D: TRBD2
DNA: TGTGCCAGCAGTGCTCTAGTGAACACTGAAGCTTTCTTT; CDR3: CASSALVNTEAFF; V: TRBV2; J: TRBJ1-1; size: -; D: -
DNA: TGTGCCAGCAGCCCGGCGGGGACTAGCGGGAGATTCTCCTACGAGCAGTACTTC; CDR3: CASSPAGTSGRFSYEQYF; V: TRBV5-6; J: TRBJ2-7; size: -; D: TRBD2
DNA: TGTGCCAGCAGTACTAGCAATCAGCCCCAGCATTTT; CDR3: CASSTSNQPQHF; V: TRBV6-5; J: TRBJ1-5; size: -; D: -
DNA: TGTGCCAGCAGCTCAACAGGGAACTATGGCTACACCTTC; CDR3: CASSSTGNYGYTF; V: TRBV5-4; J: TRBJ1-2; size: -; D: -
DNA: TGTGCCAGCAGTGAACAACAGGGGGCAGGGTTTGCGAAACAGCCCCAGCATTTT; CDR3: CASSEQQGAGFAKQPQHF; V: TRBV6-1; J: TRBJ1-5; size: -; D: TRBD1
DNA: TGTGCCAGTAGTATACTGACCCAGCCCCAGCATTTT; CDR3: CASSILTQPQHF; V: TRBV19; J: TRBJ1-5; size: -; D: -
DNA: TGTGCCAGCAGCTTAGGGGCGAGCGTGACAGATACGCAGTATTTT; CDR3: CASSLGASVTDTQYF; V: TRBV7-8; J: TRBJ2-3; size: -; D: -
DNA: TGTGCCAGCAGTGAAGTAGGGCAGGGGACTGGAAACACCATATATTTT; CDR3: CASSEVGQGTGNTIYF; V: TRBV6-1; J: TRBJ1-3; size: -; D: -
DNA: TGTGCCAGTAGTCCTGGACAGGCCTTTTCCTACGAGCAGTACTTC; CDR3: CASSPGQAFSYEQYF; V: TRBV19; J: TRBJ2-7; size: -; D: TRBD1
DNA: TGTGCCAGCAGTTTAGAAAGACAGGGGGGCCGGCGAAACACCATATATTTT; CDR3: CASSLERQGGRRNTIYF; V: TRBV27; J: TRBJ1-3; size: -; D: TRBD1
DNA: TGTGCCAGCAGGAGGGGACAGGGCTTCAGATACGAGCAGTACTTC; CDR3: CASRRGQGFRYEQYF; V: TRBV6-5; J: TRBJ2-7; size: -; D: TRBD1
DNA: TGTGCCAGCAGCCAGGACAGGGGGAGTGAAAAACTGTTTTTT; CDR3: CASSQDRGSEKLFF; V: TRBV7-8; J: TRBJ1-4; size: -; D: TRBD1
DNA: TGTGCCACTAGGCGGGACAGGGGAGGCGGGGAGCTGTTTTTT; CDR3: CATRRDRGGGELFF; V: TRBV19; J: TRBJ2-2; size: -; D: TRBD1
DNA: TGTGCCAGCAGCGTATTTAGCGGTACCCTCGGTGAGCAGTTCTTC; CDR3: CASSVFSGTLGEQFF; V: TRBV9; J: TRBJ2-1; size: -; D: -
DNA: TGTGCCAGCAGCGTAGGAATTCGGACTAGCGGGGGGGCCTCACAAGAGACCCAGTACTTC; CDR3: CASSVGIRTSGGASQETQYF; V: TRBV9; J: TRBJ2-5; size: -; D: TRBD2
DNA: TGCGCCAGCAGATTCTCGATCCTAGCGAATTCCTACAATGAGCAGTTCTTC; CDR3: CASRFSILANSYNEQFF; V: TRBV5-1; J: TRBJ2-1; size: once; D: -
DNA: TGTGCCAGCAGCCAAAGACTAGCGGGAGCCCCCGAGCAGTACTTC; CDR3: CASSQRLAGAPEQYF; V: TRBV7-9; J: TRBJ2-7; size: -; D: TRBD2
DNA: TGTGCCAGCAGCGCGGCCTACGAGCAGTACTTC; CDR3: CASSAAYEQYF; V: TRBV7-2; J: TRBJ2-7; size: -; D: -
DNA: TGTGCCAGCAGCGCTCATCTCGGGGGACAGGGAGGCAATCAGCCCCAGCATTTT; CDR3: CASSAHLGGQGGNQPQHF; V: TRBV11-3; J: TRBJ1-5; size: -; D: TRBD1
DNA: TGTGCCAGCAGCCAAGATCCCTCGGGACCTGGGCGACAAGAGACCCAGTACTTC; CDR3: CASSQDPSGPGRQETQYF; V: TRBV4-2; J: TRBJ2-5; size: -; D: -
DNA: TGCGCCAGCAGCTTGGCCGGCAGGGCCGCTGGAAACACCATATATTTT; CDR3: CASSLAGRAAGNTIYF; V: TRBV5-1; J: TRBJ1-3; size: -; D: -
DNA: TGTGCCAGCAGCCCCAACGGGGGAGGGGGCTACACCTTC; CDR3: CASSPNGGGGYTF; V: TRBV7-3; J: TRBJ1-2; size: few; D: -
DNA: TGTGCCAGCAGCCGAAGTGGGGGCATGGAGCAGTTCTTC; CDR3: CASSRSGGMEQFF; V: TRBV11-3; J: TRBJ2-1; size: -; D: -
DNA: TGTGCCTGGACCCTCTCTGGAAACACCATATATTTT; CDR3: CAWTLSGNTIYF; V: TRBV30; J: TRBJ1-3; size: -; D: -
DNA: TGTGCCAGCTCACCACCAAGCGGGAGTTCAGATACGCAGTATTTT; CDR3: CASSPPSGSSDTQYF; V: TRBV18; J: TRBJ2-3; size: -; D: TRBD2
DNA: TGTGCCTGGTCCAGGGACATCGGTGAAGCTTTCTTT; CDR3: CAWSRDIGEAFF; V: TRBV30; J: TRBJ1-1; size: -; D: -
DNA: TGTGCCTGGACTCCCGGGACAGGGGGCTCAACCATATATTTT; CDR3: CAWTPGTGGSTIYF; V: TRBV30; J: TRBJ1-3; size: -; D: TRBD1
DNA: TGTGCCAGCAGCTTGGGACAGGGGGTAGAGACCCAGTACTTC; CDR3: CASSLGQGVETQYF; V: TRBV5-4; J: TRBJ2-5; size: -; D: TRBD1
DNA: TGTGCCAGCAGCACCACCGGGGGGCTCAGGTACACTGAAGCTTTCTTT; CDR3: CASSTTGGLRYTEAFF; V: TRBV7-9; J: TRBJ1-1; size: -; D: -
DNA: TGTGCCAGCAGCCAAGTTTTTGAGGAGGAAGAGACCCAGTACTTC; CDR3: CASSQVFEEEETQYF; V: TRBV4-2; J: TRBJ2-5; size: -; D: -
DNA: TGTGCCAGCAGCCTAACAGGGGGCTCTGGAAACACCATATATTTT; CDR3: CASSLTGGSGNTIYF; V: TRBV7-9; J: TRBJ1-3; size: -; D: TRBD1
DNA: TGTGCCAGCAGCTCCGGGTCGTCTGGGGCCAACGTCCTGACTTTC; CDR3: CASSSGSSGANVLTF; V: TRBV7-3; J: TRBJ2-6; size: -; D: -
DNA: TGTGCCAGCAGCTTCATGGCAGGCCGGGACAGCTTAGGCCGTGCTGAAGCTTTCTTT; CDR3: CASSFMAGRDSLGRAEAFF; V: TRBV7-9; J: TRBJ1-1; size: -; D: TRBD1
DNA: TGTGCCAGCAGCATCGGACTAGCGGGAGATACGCAGTATTTT; CDR3: CASSIGLAGDTQYF; V: TRBV7-3; J: TRBJ2-3; size: -; D: TRBD2
DNA: TGTGCCTGGAGTAGCCGGCAGCTGGACGAAAAACTGTTTTTT; CDR3: CAWSSRQLDEKLFF; V: TRBV30; J: TRBJ1-4; size: -; D: -
DNA: TGCAGCATGGTGATCGGAGAGACCCAGTACTTC; CDR3: CSMVIGETQYF; V: TRBV29-1; J: TRBJ2-5; size: -; D: -